This TCR beta chain appears in the sequencing data of a study of beta chain features in type 1 diabetes. Sampling consisted of one heparinised blood draw per donor, averaging around 100 mL. Purity above 98% was achieved in all sorted populations. This CDR3 is built from 15 residues. The trim removed 5 bases at V and 5 bases at J, leaving 9 bases unmatched. Germline CDR1 is MNHEY and CDR2 is SMNVEV (reference sequence). This clone was counted between two and nine times. Its antigen is still unknown. Study-wide points: Small HLA sub-analyses could not settle whether HLA shapes TCRB rearrangement. Within patients, naive, central memory and Treg TCRB repertoires seemed more similar than within healthy donors.

Sequenced material consisted of expressed TCRB transcripts (all of the isolated RNA was reverse transcribed). Data came from immunoSEQ multiplex PCR; TCRdb stores just in-frame clones and leaves some out. Among about 130,000 clones listed, about 9.2% were seen once. The chain employs TRBV27 and TRBJ2-3; TRBD1 matches at 8 bases. The sequencing input was central memory CD4+ T cells from blood. This TCR was sampled from a man aged 18 to 29 in good health. The CDR3 loop reads CASSRNPTGVDTQYF. Written as DNA, the CDR3 is TGTGCCAGCAGTCGAAACCCGACAGGGGTAGATACGCAGTATTTT.